What follows describes a single T cell receptor (beta chain). The data belong to a study of blood T cell repertoires in COVID-19. There are 15 residues in the CDR3. Unmatched junction bases numbered 5, after V lost 0 bases and J lost 4 bases. CDR1 and CDR2 (germline): SGHKS, YYEKEE (reference sequence). Sequencing used immunoSEQ multiplex PCR; TCRdb keeps in-frame clones, though not all of them. Here the sample spans approximately 390,000 clones, roughly 90% being singletons. The sequencing sample was made of PBMCs or T cells enriched from blood (not recorded which). This chain connects TRBV5-5 to TRBJ1-2; 8 positions agree with TRBD1. The receptor was derived from a woman in her thirties or forties with acute COVID-19. The CDR3 DNA reads as TGTGCCAGCAGCTTGGTAGCAGGGGGCGTCTATGGCTACACCTTC. This sequence encodes CASSLVAGGVYGYTF.